This T cell receptor (beta chain) was found in a study of blood T cell repertoires in COVID-19. From germline, CDR1 is KGHSH and CDR2 LQKENI. V shed 3 bases, J shed 1 base, and the junction held 5 bases outside the gene matches. The CDR3 is made up of 15 amino acids. Only in-frame clones appear in the TCRdb table, and some are missing; sequencing was by immunoSEQ multiplex PCR. Of more than 300,000 clones detected, more than 85% appear once; the ten largest clones hold over 0.7%. Before they entered the study, exposed participants had met a COVID-19 case within 2 weeks. The chain employs TRBV18 and TRBJ1-1; 7 bases agree with TRBD1. This receptor was taken from a woman between 40 and 55 years old who had been exposed to COVID-19. Sequencing was performed on PBMCs or T cells enriched from blood (not recorded which). CDR3 residues: CASSPRDSSNTEAFF. CDR3 coding DNA: TGTGCCAGCTCACCGCGGGACAGCTCGAACACTGAAGCTTTCTTT. The variable domain in full, with the rest retrieved from reference TRBV18 and TRBJ1-1, is NAGVMQNPRHLVRRRGQEARLRCSPMKGHSHVYWYRQLPEEGLKFMVYLQKENIIDESGMPKERFSAEFPKEGPSILRIQQVVRGDSAAYFCASSPRDSSNTEAFFGQGTRLTVV.